The 28 T cell receptor beta chains reported below all come from one sample, sequenced in a study of blood T cells in healthy people across ages. Next came a second PCR, run for about 7 to 12 cycles, which used a sample-barcoded 5' primer along with a J-beta primer mix. A single record per CDR3 protein comes from TCRdb applying MiXCR to the 5' RACE reads. The sample yields approximately 760,000 distinct CDR3 sequences, approximately 25% seen once. The same data also contributed to another study, on T cells of mothers and their children.

Sequenced input: blood. These receptors were collected from a boy between 5 and 17 years old in good health.

The V and J genes are TRBV4-1 and TRBJ1-6; D is undetermined. The V end lost 1 base, the J end lost 9 bases, and 7 bases lay between the germline ends. Germline V CDR1 and CDR2: MGHRA, YSYEKL. The CDR3 runs 13 residues. The CDR3 DNA follows: TGCGCCAGCAGCCAAGGTGGTCGTTCACCCCTCCACTTT. Amino acids: CASSQGGRSPLHF.

The chain is built from TRBV2 and TRBJ2-1, with D unresolved. The DNA end lines up better with TRBJ2-7; the J call may be wrong. This CDR3 is 11 amino acids long. The germline CDR1 and CDR2 sequences are SNHLY and FYNNEI. CDR3 residues: CASSVAAEQYF. The CDR3 DNA reads TGTGCCAGCAGTGTGGCCGCCGAGCAGTACTTC.

This clonotype has just a few counts. The rearrangement links TRBV7-2 to TRBJ2-7; tentatively, D is TRBD1 or TRBD2 (5 bases each). Germline-derived CDR1 and CDR2 are SGHTA and FQGNSA. V shed 5 bases and J shed 2 bases, with 19 bases lying between them. The CDR3 covers 16 residues. This chain's CDR3 is CASSPLGKGRAYEQYF. The CDR3 bases are TGTGCCAGCAGCCCCCTAGGAAAGGGGAGAGCCTACGAGCAGTACTTC. Full variable domain (rest looked up from reference TRBV7-2 and TRBJ2-7): GAGVSQSPSNKVTEKGKDVELRCDPISGHTALYWYRQSLGQGLEFLIYFQGNSAPDKSGLPSDRFSAERTGGSVSTLTIQRTQQEDSAVYLCASSPLGKGRAYEQYFGPGTRLTVT.

This clonotype has more than one count but fewer than ten. The chain couples TRBV29-1 to TRBJ1-1; TRBD1 might be the D (5 bases). Between the trimmed V and J ends, which lost 3 bases and 6 bases, there was a span of 14 bases. Per the germline V gene, CDR1 is SQVTM and CDR2 is ANQGSEA. CDR3 length: 13 residues. CDR3 nucleotides: TGCAGCGTTGAGGATCTTAGGGGCGCTGAAGCTTTCTTT. Protein product: CSVEDLRGAEAFF. Complete variable domain (other parts from reference TRBV29-1 and TRBJ1-1): SAVISQKPSRDICQRGTSLTIQCQVDSQVTMMFWYRQQPGQSLTLIATANQGSEATYESGFVIDKFPISRPNLTFSTLTVSNMSPEDSSIYLCSVEDLRGAEAFFGQGTRLTVV.

The rearrangement links TRBV5-1 to TRBJ2-3; no firm D call. V was cut by 0 bases and J by 0 bases, with 11 bases left in between. Germline CDR1 SGHRS, CDR2 YFSETQ. The CDR3 loop spans 16 amino acids. CDR3 sequence reads: CASSLGVDTSTDTQYF. The DNA of the CDR3 is TGCGCCAGCAGCTTGGGCGTAGACACTAGCACAGATACGCAGTATTTT.

The chain couples TRBV10-3 to TRBJ2-7; D uncertain. From germline, CDR1 is ENHRY and CDR2 SYGVKD. The CDR3 has 13 residues. The germline V and J ends were trimmed by 9 bases and 2 bases, with 14 bases remaining between them. CDR3 nucleotide sequence: TGTGCCATTTCCACCACTACCACCTACGAGCAGTACTTC. It codes for CAISTTTTYEQYF.

The V gene is TRBV6-5, the J gene TRBJ1-1; 10 positions match TRBD1. Per germline, CDR1 MNHEY and CDR2 SVGAGI. Unmatched junction bases numbered 4, after V lost 8 bases and J lost 4 bases. This CDR3 has 13 amino acids. CDR3 amino acids: CASVGTGATEAFF. Written as DNA, the CDR3 is TGTGCCAGCGTTGGGACAGGGGCCACTGAAGCTTTCTTT.

V is TRBV21-1 and J is TRBJ2-5. TRBV21-1 is described as a pseudogene. The CDR3 spans 15 residues. This CDR3 is CASSKGEGIQETQYF. DNA of the CDR3: TGTGCCAGCAGCAAGGGTGAAGGGATCCAAGAGACCCAGTACTTC.

The chain links TRBV21-1 to TRBJ2-1; the table's D gene call, TRBD2, was not cross checked with the DNA. TRBV21-1 is an annotated pseudogene. The CDR3 has 20 residues. CDR3 protein: CASSKQQSVSPGGPYNEQFF. The CDR3 nucleotides read TGTGCCAGCAGCAAACAGCAATCCGTCTCACCGGGGGGGCCTTACAATGAGCAGTTCTTC.

This chain uses TRBV7-9 with TRBJ2-7, with 13 bases matching TRBD2. The CDR3 loop spans 15 amino acids. CDR1 and CDR2 (germline): SEHNR, FQNEAQ (reference sequence). Trimming removed 5 bases from V and 3 bases from J; junction bases left unmatched: 4. CDR3 nucleotides: TGTGCCAGCAGCCTTGGGACTAGCGGGGTCTACGAGCAGTACTTC. Translating it yields CASSLGTSGVYEQYF.

The chain uses TRBV9 and TRBJ2-5, with D uncertain. The V end lost 2 bases, the J end lost 1 base, and 12 bases lay between the germline ends. The CDR3 has 15 residues. Germline assignment: CDR1 SGDLS and CDR2 YYNGEE. DNA for the CDR3: TGTGCCAGCAGCGTCGCCTCTATTCCCCAAGAGACCCAGTACTTC. Its protein is CASSVASIPQETQYF. The full variable domain, rest sourced from reference TRBV9 and TRBJ2-5, is DSGVTQTPKHLITATGQRVTLRCSPRSGDLSVYWYQQSLDQGLQFLIQYYNGEERAKGNILERFSAQQFPDLHSELNLSSLELGDSALYFCASSVASIPQETQYFGPGTRLLVL.

This clonotype was seen only a few times. The rearrangement uses TRBV12-3 or TRBV12-4 and TRBJ2-6; 7 bases match TRBD1. The CDR3 is made up of 15 amino acids. With V trimmed by 4 bases and J by 7 bases, 7 bases remained unmatched. CDR3 in amino acids: CASSYRGLIANVLTF. The CDR3 nucleotides read TGTGCCAGCAGTTACAGGGGCCTTATAGCCAACGTCCTGACTTTC.

This clonotype was seen more than once but under ten times. The V and J genes are TRBV20-1 and TRBJ2-7, with unresolved D. CDR1 and CDR2 from the germline V gene are DFQATT and SNEGSKA (reference sequence). With 2 bases removed from V and 0 bases from J, the gap between germline ends came to 8 bases. This CDR3 is built from 13 residues. The CDR3 nucleotides are TGCAGTGCTAGAATCGGCAACTCCTACGAGCAGTACTTC. It is translated as CSARIGNSYEQYF.

This clonotype was counted a few times. The chain carries TRBV12-3 or TRBV12-4 and TRBJ1-5; TRBD1 matches 7 bases. The CDR3 covers 15 residues. The V gene end was trimmed by 5 bases and the J gene end by 4 bases; junction bases not matched to a gene: 8. The CDR3 loop reads CASSPGQVGNQPQHF. CDR3 sequence (DNA): TGTGCCAGCAGTCCCGGACAGGTCGGGAATCAGCCCCAGCATTTT.

In this sample, this clonotype turned up a few times. This sequence joins TRBV6-5 and TRBJ2-7; 9 positions agree with TRBD1. Germline CDR1 MNHEY, CDR2 SVGAGI. With V trimmed by 6 bases and J by 2 bases, 5 bases remained unmatched. There are 14 residues in the CDR3. CDR3 DNA: TGTGCCAGCAGCCCACAGGGGGCTGCCTACGAGCAGTACTTC. This sequence encodes CASSPQGAAYEQYF.

This clonotype appeared a few times. V usage is TRBV2 and J usage is TRBJ2-2; 8 bases fit TRBD2. This CDR3 region has 17 residues. V was pared by 5 bases and J by 8 bases, with 16 bases of the junction left unmatched. Germline values: CDR1 SNHLY, CDR2 FYNNEI. CDR3 sequence (DNA): TGTGCCAGCAGTAGGGGACTGGCGTTTGCTAGCGGGGGGGAGCTGTTTTTT. Translated, it gives CASSRGLAFASGGELFF.

This clonotype came up many times. The CDR3 coding sequence is TGCAGCGTCGGCGGAGTTATGAACACTGAAGCTTTCTTT. Its translation is CSVGGVMNTEAFF. The chain couples TRBV29-1 to TRBJ1-1; the D is unclear. CDR3 size: 13 residues. V was shortened by 6 bases and J by 0 bases, with 11 bases between the two germline ends. The germline V gene encodes CDR1 SQVTM and CDR2 ANQGSEA.

As concerns this clonotype: A read error is likely, as this CDR3 ends without the conserved phenylalanine or tryptophan. The chain uses TRBV29-1 and TRBJ2-7; the D gene is possibly TRBD2 (5 bases). Per the germline V gene, CDR1 is SQVTM and CDR2 is ANQGSEA. With 3 bases removed from V and 0 bases from J, the gap between germline ends came to 6 bases. This CDR3 has 12 residues. CDR3 in DNA: TGCAGCGTTGAGGGGAGCTCCTACGAGCAGTACTCC. Translation: CSVEGSSYEQYS.

This clonotype was seen a handful of times. The chain joins TRBV9 to TRBJ2-7; D unresolved. With 0 bases removed from V and 1 base from J, the gap between germline ends came to 5 bases. This CDR3 contains 13 residues. Germline-derived CDR1 and CDR2 are SGDLS and YYNGEE. For the CDR3, the DNA is TGTGCCAGCAGCGTAGATGAGTCCTACGAGCAGTACTTC. Translated: CASSVDESYEQYF.

The rearrangement links TRBV11-2 to TRBJ2-4, with D hard to call. Germline V gives CDR1 SGHAT, CDR2 FQNNGV. The CDR3 has 14 residues. V shed 1 base and J shed 4 bases, with 8 bases lying between them. The CDR3 region has the DNA TGTGCCAGCAGCTTAGCCATCATTAAAAACATTCAGTACTTC. Protein sequence: CASSLAIIKNIQYF.

This clonotype has a handful of counts. This sequence joins TRBV4-2 and TRBJ1-2; 8 bases map to TRBD1. CDR1 is LGHNA, CDR2 YNFKEQ, per germline. This CDR3 is built from 15 residues. Trimming removed 4 bases from V and 4 bases from J; junction bases left unmatched: 8. CDR3 region: CASSPGTGPFYGYTF. DNA of the CDR3: TGTGCCAGCAGCCCGGGGACAGGCCCTTTCTATGGCTACACCTTC.

In DNA form, the CDR3 reads TGCAGCGTGCTGGGACTAGCGGGAGGGCGAGAGAGCACAGATACGCAGTATTTT. The encoded protein is CSVLGLAGGRESTDTQYF. This chain links TRBV29-1 with TRBJ2-3, with 16 positions matching TRBD2. The junction had 9 bases not matched to a gene; V was cut back by 6 bases and J by 0 bases. Germline assignment: CDR1 SQVTM and CDR2 ANQGSEA. The CDR3 spans 18 residues.

The chain is built from TRBV27 and TRBJ2-5, with D possibly TRBD2 on 6 matching bases. The DNA matches TRBJ2-1 better at its end, which makes the J call doubtful. The CDR3 spans 14 residues. In germline, CDR1 is MNHEY, CDR2 SMNVEV (reference sequence). CDR3 in amino acids: CASSLAGKYNEQFF. The CDR3 coding sequence is TGTGCCAGCAGTTTGGCGGGAAAATACAATGAGCAGTTCTTC.

This clonotype was seen only a few times. The chain employs TRBV4-2 and TRBJ2-3, with TRBD2 as a possible D gene (6 bases). CDR1 and CDR2 (germline): LGHNA, YNFKEQ. The length of the CDR3 is 15 residues. V lost 4 bases, J lost 4 bases, and 15 bases lay in between. CDR3 DNA: TGTGCCAGCAGCCTAGCCGGGAGCAGTCCAGATACGCAGTATTTT. Protein: CASSLAGSSPDTQYF.

This clonotype was seen a few times. The chain combines TRBV28 with TRBJ2-7, with D tentatively TRBD2 (6 bases). Per the germline V gene, CDR1 is MDHEN and CDR2 is SYDVKM. Trimming stripped 8 bases from V and 3 bases from J, with 11 bases between. The CDR3 covers 12 residues. The CDR3 loop is CASAPGGYEQYF. CDR3 nucleotide sequence: TGTGCCAGCGCTCCCGGGGGCTACGAGCAGTACTTC.

This clonotype was recorded at least ten times. The chain has TRBV28 and TRBJ2-1; 10 bases align to TRBD2. Germline V gene lookup returns CDR1 MDHEN and CDR2 SYDVKM. This CDR3 is 15 amino acids long. Trimming removed 8 bases from V and 4 bases from J; junction bases left unmatched: 8. CDR3 residues: CASGTSGVGYNEQFF. The CDR3, as DNA: TGTGCCAGCGGAACTAGCGGGGTGGGGTACAATGAGCAGTTCTTC.

This clonotype occurred a few times. The rearrangement uses TRBV5-1 and TRBJ2-7, with no clear D. This CDR3 region has 15 residues. The V gene lost 1 base and the J gene lost 5 bases, with 16 bases spanning the gap. The V gene's germline CDR1 is SGHRS and CDR2 YFSETQ. CDR3 nucleotide sequence: TGCGCCAGCAGCTTGTTGTCGAAAGGTGTGAACGAGCAGTACTTC. Translating it yields CASSLLSKGVNEQYF.

V usage is TRBV2 and J usage is TRBJ1-2; tentative D call: TRBD1 (6 bases). The length of the CDR3 is 15 residues. Trimming took 7 bases from V and 2 from J, leaving 17 bases between them. Germline V gives CDR1 SNHLY, CDR2 FYNNEI. In DNA, the CDR3 is TGTGCCAGCAACCCCCCACAGGGTACGAACTATGGCTACACCTTC. It is translated as CASNPPQGTNYGYTF.